This T cell receptor (beta chain) was sequenced in a study of vaccination and CD4 T cells after COVID-19. In the study overall: Overlapping SARS-CoV-2, HCoV-NL63, HCoV-OC43 and HCoV-229E spike peptides were used to stimulate cells.

Remarks on this clonotype: The antigen is not known.

Cultured CD4+ T cells had their DNA profiled by the Oncomine TCR Beta short-read assay. Cultured CD4+ T cells were the source of extracted genomic DNA. Via MiXCR, TCRdb re-called the PCR reads, giving one row per CDR3 protein. In the table there are around 10,000 distinct CDR3 sequences, about 33% of which are singletons. The treatment: roughly ten-day PBMC culture with coronavirus spike peptide pools or control peptides (ViraFEST assay). An unexposed donor provided the CD4+ T cells, which were collected before the COVID-19 pandemic (2011-2018). The CDR3 covers 17 residues. Trimming took 4 bases from V and 2 from J; bases not matched to a gene: 13. CDR1 LGHDT and CDR2 YNNKEL come from the germline V gene (reference sequence).

V is TRBV3-1 and J is TRBJ2-5; 7 nucleotides align to TRBD2. The specimen sequenced was CD4+ T cells from blood, cultured in vitro. This sequence originates from a human donor in good health. The CDR3 loop is CASSPDRAGEPQETQYF. As DNA, the CDR3 is TGTGCCAGCAGCCCAGACCGGGCGGGAGAACCTCAAGAGACCCAGTACTTC.